This T cell receptor (beta chain) was found in a study of T cell responses to AZD1222 COVID-19 vaccine. Regarding this clone: The antigen is not known.

The method was immunoSEQ multiplex PCR; TCRdb's version includes in-frame clones alone and lacks a portion of them. The sample has about 180,000 clones; about 86% are singletons. Study outcomes and limitations: The donor cohort was predominantly white British with a female majority, and clonal diversity may have been underestimated. The breadth and depth of Spike-specific TCRs increased once two AZD1222 doses had been given.

The TCR sequence derives from an adult in good health. The source material was peripheral blood, sampled on day 0 of AZD1222 vaccination.

CDR3 in amino acids: CASSSDGRVYGYTF. In DNA, the CDR3 is TGTGCCAGCTCATCGGACGGACGAGTCTATGGCTACACCTTC. V gene TRBV14 combines with J gene TRBJ1-2; the D is unclear. The V end lost 8 bases, the J end lost 4 bases, and 17 bases lay between the germline ends. Germline V CDR1 and CDR2: SGHDN, FVKESK. The CDR3 runs 14 residues.